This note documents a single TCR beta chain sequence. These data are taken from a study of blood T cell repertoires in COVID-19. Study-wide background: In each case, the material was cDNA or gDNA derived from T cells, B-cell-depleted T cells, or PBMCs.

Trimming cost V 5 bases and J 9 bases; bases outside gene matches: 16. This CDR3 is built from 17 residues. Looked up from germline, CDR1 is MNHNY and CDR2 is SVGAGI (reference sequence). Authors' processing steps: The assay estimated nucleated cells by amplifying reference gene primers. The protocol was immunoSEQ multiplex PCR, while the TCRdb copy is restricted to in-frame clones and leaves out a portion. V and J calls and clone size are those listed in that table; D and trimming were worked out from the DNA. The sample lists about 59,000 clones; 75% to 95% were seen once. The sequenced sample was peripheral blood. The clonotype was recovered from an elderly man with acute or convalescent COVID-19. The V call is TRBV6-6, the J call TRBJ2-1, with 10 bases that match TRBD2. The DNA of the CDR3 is TGTGCCAGCAGTCCCCCGGGTTCGTCTAGCGGGGGCAGTGAGCAGTTCTTC. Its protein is CASSPPGSSSGGSEQFF.